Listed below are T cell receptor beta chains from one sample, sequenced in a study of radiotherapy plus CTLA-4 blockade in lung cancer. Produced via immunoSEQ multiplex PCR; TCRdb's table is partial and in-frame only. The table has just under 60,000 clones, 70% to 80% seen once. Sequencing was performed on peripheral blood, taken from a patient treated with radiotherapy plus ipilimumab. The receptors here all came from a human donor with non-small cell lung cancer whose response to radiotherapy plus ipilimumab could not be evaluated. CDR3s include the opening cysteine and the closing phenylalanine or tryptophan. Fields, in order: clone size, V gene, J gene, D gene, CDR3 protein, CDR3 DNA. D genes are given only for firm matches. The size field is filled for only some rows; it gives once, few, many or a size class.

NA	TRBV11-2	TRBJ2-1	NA	CASSGERVSYNEQFF	TGTGCCAGCAGCGGGGAGCGGGTCTCCTACAATGAGCAGTTCTTC
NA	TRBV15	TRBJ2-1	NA	CATSRDWLAEQFF	TGTGCCACCAGCAGAGATTGGTTAGCTGAGCAGTTCTTC
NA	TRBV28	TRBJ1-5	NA	CASSLEGNRLGQPQHF	TGTGCCAGCAGTTTGGAGGGGAACAGACTCGGTCAGCCCCAGCATTTT
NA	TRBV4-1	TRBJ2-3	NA	CASSQDHTDTQYF	TGCGCCAGCAGCCAAGATCACACAGATACGCAGTATTTT
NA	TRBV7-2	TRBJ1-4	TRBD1	CASSFRTGTGEKLFF	TGTGCCAGCAGCTTCCGGACAGGAACGGGTGAAAAACTGTTTTTT
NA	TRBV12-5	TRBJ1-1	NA	CASGLTLNTEAFF	TGTGCTAGTGGTTTGACACTGAACACTGAAGCTTTCTTT
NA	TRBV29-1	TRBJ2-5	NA	CSVPSGETQYF	TGCAGCGTCCCGAGTGGTGAGACCCAGTACTTC
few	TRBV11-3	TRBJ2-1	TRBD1	CASRTGSSYNEQFF	TGTGCCAGTCGGACAGGGAGCTCCTACAATGAGCAGTTCTTC
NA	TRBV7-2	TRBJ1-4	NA	CASSLLGATNEKLFF	TGTGCCAGCAGCTTATTGGGGGCTACTAATGAAAAACTGTTTTTT
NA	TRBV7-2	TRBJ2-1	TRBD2	CASSLGGVRFF	TGTGCCAGCAGCCTCGGGGGGGTCCGGTTCTTC
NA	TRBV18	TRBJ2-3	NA	CASSGRSGSTDTQYF	TGTGCCAGCTCGGGGAGAAGCGGGAGCACAGATACGCAGTATTTT
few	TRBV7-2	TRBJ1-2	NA	CASSPQAGNNYGYTF	TGTGCCAGCAGCCCCCAGGCAGGTAACAACTATGGCTACACCTTC
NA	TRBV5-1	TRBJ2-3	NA	CASSYRGMTDTQYF	TGCGCCAGCAGCTACCGGGGGATGACAGATACGCAGTATTTT
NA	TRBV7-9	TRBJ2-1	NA	CASSLWMATGDEQFF	TGTGCCAGCAGCTTATGGATGGCCACCGGGGATGAGCAGTTCTTC
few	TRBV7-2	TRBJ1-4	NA	CASSSSPRGYDEKLFF	TGTGCCAGCAGCTCCAGCCCCCGGGGTTATGATGAAAAACTGTTTTTT